The clone carrying this TCR beta chain was recorded many times. As yet, its antigen is unknown. The CDR3 extends over 15 amino acids. CDR1 is SGHRS and CDR2 is YFSETQ in the germline V gene. V shed 5 bases, J shed 0 bases, and the junction held 4 bases outside the gene matches. 5'-RACE, quantitative and with molecular barcodes, yielded the TCR beta libraries. Via MiXCR, TCRdb re-called the 5' RACE reads, giving one row per CDR3 protein. The repertoire holds hundreds of thousands of distinct CDR3 sequences, with 10% to 15% as singletons. The data were taken from a study of CD8 T cells in ankylosing spondylitis. Regarding the study as a whole: Typical of ankylosing spondylitis blood, it appeared, was a TCR beta motif of roughly eight highly homologous variants. Earlier studies detected some motif variants in reactive arthritis synovial fluid and blood. Disease-linked clones bore a CD8+ phenotype and were relatively rare in peripheral blood. It was reported that disease-linked clones were significantly enriched in matched ankylosing spondylitis synovial fluid.

This receptor was identified in a male donor with ankylosing spondylitis. This chain joins TRBV5-1 and TRBJ2-2, with 7 bases that match TRBD1. What was sequenced was blood, either unsorted or a sorted T cell fraction (not recorded which). CDR3 sequence: CASRGTVANTGELFF. In nucleotides, the CDR3 is TGCGCCAGCAGGGGGACAGTCGCGAACACCGGGGAGCTGTTTTTT.